This T cell receptor (beta chain) was documented in a study of blood T cell repertoires in COVID-19. Study summary: Specimens from acute and convalescent COVID-19 originated in the United States, Italy and Spain.

Shortly before study entry, within 2 weeks, exposed participants had met a COVID-19 case. V was trimmed by 5 bases and J by 8 bases, leaving 24 bases between them. Germline CDR1 is SGHVS and CDR2 is FQNEAQ. The CDR3 is 16 amino acids. The assay was immunoSEQ multiplex PCR, and TCRdb's table has in-frame clones only and misses some. Here the sample spans 250,000 to 300,000 clones, roughly 80% being singletons. The sequence was collected from a man aged 35-49 years who had been exposed to COVID-19. The material sequenced was PBMCs or T cells enriched from blood (not recorded which). The rearrangement joins TRBV7-8 to TRBJ1-1, with D possibly TRBD1 on 6 matching bases. The CDR3 is CASSPGGAGATGEAFF. DNA of the CDR3: TGTGCCAGCAGCCCCGGGGGGGCGGGGGCTACGGGGGAAGCTTTCTTT.